This is a list of T cell receptor beta chains from one sample in a study of cytomegalovirus exposure and HLA in healthy donors. Generated by immunoSEQ multiplex PCR, the TCRdb table keeps only in-frame clones and is missing some. The data show about 110,000 clones, with around three quarters seen just once and around 5% held by the top ten. Sequenced material: PBMCs. These receptors were taken from a female donor in good health and CMV-seropositive. Both conserved end residues are part of each CDR3. The D gene is left open where the match is weak. Not every row has a clone size; where given, it reads once, few, many or a size class.

d_gene,v_gene,j_gene,abundance,CDR3aa,CDR3nt
TRBD1,TRBV6-5,TRBJ2-7,.,CASSRGQGSYEQYF,TGTGCCAGCAGTCGAGGACAGGGCTCCTACGAGCAGTACTTC
.,TRBV2,TRBJ1-4,once,CASRLRQVQEKLFF,TGTGCCAGCAGACTAAGACAGGTACAAGAAAAACTGTTTTTT
.,TRBV6-6,TRBJ2-3,.,CASSYSSPRDTQYF,TGTGCCAGCAGTTACTCGTCCCCGCGGGATACGCAGTATTTT
.,TRBV4-3,TRBJ1-2,.,CASSQESGRGTGGYTF,TGCGCCAGCAGCCAAGAATCCGGCAGGGGAACGGGTGGTTACACCTTC
TRBD2,TRBV18,TRBJ2-3,.,CASGRLAGGTTDTQYF,TGTGCCAGCGGGAGGCTAGCGGGGGGCACAACAGATACGCAGTATTTT
.,TRBV29-1,TRBJ2-5,.,CSVEVGAQETQYF,TGCAGCGTTGAAGTGGGGGCCCAAGAGACCCAGTACTTC
.,TRBV19,TRBJ2-6,once,CASSQGSGANVLTF,TGTGCCAGCTCCCAGGGCTCTGGGGCCAACGTCCTGACTTTC
TRBD2,TRBV7-3,TRBJ2-1,.,CASSLRGGRSYNEQFF,TGTGCCAGCAGCTTAAGGGGCGGGAGAAGCTACAATGAGCAGTTCTTC
.,TRBV5-1,TRBJ2-7,.,CASSLAPVLEVSYEQYF,TGCGCCAGCAGCTTGGCGCCCGTACTAGAAGTATCCTACGAGCAGTACTTC
.,TRBV19,TRBJ1-2,.,CASSEQRYGYTF,TGTGCCAGTAGTGAACAGAGATATGGCTACACCTTC
.,TRBV28,TRBJ1-4,.,CASAGDFEGKLFF,TGTGCCAGCGCAGGGGATTTCGAAGGGAAACTGTTTTTT
.,TRBV30,TRBJ1-4,.,CAWSVTGPKLFF,TGTGCCTGGAGTGTAACAGGGCCAAAACTGTTTTTT
.,TRBV5-4,TRBJ2-7,.,CASSLSPGSEQYF,TGTGCCAGCAGCTTGAGTCCAGGTTCCGAGCAGTACTTC
TRBD1,TRBV6-1,TRBJ2-7,few,CASFGQGPSYEQYF,TGTGCCAGCTTCGGACAGGGGCCCTCCTACGAGCAGTACTTC
.,TRBV4-1,TRBJ2-1,.,CASSLRGALSYNEQFF,TGCGCCAGCAGTCTTCGGGGGGCGCTGTCCTACAATGAGCAGTTCTTC
TRBD1,TRBV2,TRBJ1-2,.,CASRSWDRGKGYTF,TGTGCCAGCAGGAGTTGGGACAGGGGGAAAGGCTACACCTTC
.,TRBV4-3,TRBJ1-2,.,CASSQADWEWSGDGYTF,TGCGCCAGCAGCCAAGCGGATTGGGAATGGTCAGGGGATGGCTACACCTTC
.,TRBV28,TRBJ1-3,few,CASSLQVSGNTIYF,TGTGCCAGCAGTTTACAGGTCTCTGGAAACACCATATATTTT
TRBD2,TRBV9,TRBJ2-3,.,CASSTSGKVDTQYF,TGTGCCAGCAGTACAAGCGGGAAGGTAGATACGCAGTATTTT
TRBD2,TRBV4-2,TRBJ2-7,.,CASSQDMGGGYEQYF,TGTGCCAGCAGCCAAGATATGGGGGGGGGCTACGAGCAGTACTTC
TRBD1,TRBV7-6,TRBJ2-7,.,CASSPSWDRSYEQYF,TGTGCCAGCAGCCCGTCATGGGACAGATCCTACGAGCAGTACTTC
TRBD1,TRBV10-3,TRBJ1-1,.,CAISESTRGQAFF,TGTGCCATCAGTGAGTCGACTAGGGGGCAGGCTTTCTTT
.,TRBV4-1,TRBJ1-3,few,CASSQAGRGNTIYF,TGCGCCAGCAGCCAAGCCGGGAGAGGAAACACCATATATTTT
TRBD2,TRBV5-6,TRBJ2-7,.,CASSHNGLAGGRSYEQYF,TGTGCCAGCAGCCACAATGGACTAGCGGGGGGCCGGTCCTACGAGCAGTACTTC
.,TRBV10-3,TRBJ1-2,.,CAISESGGDYGYTF,TGTGCCATCAGTGAGAGTGGGGGCGACTATGGCTACACCTTC
.,TRBV5-1,TRBJ1-1,.,CASSRSGNTEAFF,TGCGCCAGCAGCCGGTCGGGGAACACTGAAGCTTTCTTT
.,TRBV30,TRBJ2-3,.,CAGGLGPMGDTQYF,TGTGCCGGGGGGTTGGGCCCCATGGGGGATACGCAGTATTTT
TRBD1,TRBV7-2,TRBJ1-5,.,CASSFTTGVVQPQHF,TGTGCCAGCAGCTTCACGACAGGGGTAGTTCAGCCCCAGCATTTT
.,TRBV29-1,TRBJ1-2,.,CSVSGRYGYTF,TGCAGCGTGTCTGGGAGGTATGGCTACACCTTC
TRBD1,TRBV6-5,TRBJ1-3,.,CASSPRQGAGNTIYF,TGTGCCAGCAGTCCACGACAGGGGGCCGGAAACACCATATATTTT
.,TRBV21-1,TRBJ2-3,once,CASSIGSSTDTQYF,TGTGCCAGCAGCATCGGGTCTAGCACAGATACGCAGTATTTT
TRBD1,TRBV28,TRBJ1-5,.,CASRSGTGSNQPQHF,TGTGCCAGCAGATCGGGGACAGGCAGCAATCAGCCCCAGCATTTT
TRBD2,TRBV11-1,TRBJ2-1,few,CASSLAGGARGNEQFF,TGTGCCAGCAGCTTAGCCGGGGGGGCCCGGGGCAATGAGCAGTTCTTC
.,TRBV5-1,TRBJ2-7,.,CASSVDRSYEQYF,TGCGCCAGCAGCGTCGACAGGTCCTACGAGCAGTACTTC
TRBD1,TRBV5-8,TRBJ1-1,.,CASSLERGQSTEAFF,TGTGCCAGCAGCTTGGAGAGGGGGCAGAGCACTGAAGCTTTCTTT
.,TRBV19,TRBJ1-5,.,CASSSPVGDSNQPQHF,TGTGCCAGTAGTTCACCGGTGGGAGATAGCAATCAGCCCCAGCATTTT
TRBD2,TRBV11-2,TRBJ2-3,few,CASSPSGTHTDTQYF,TGTGCCAGCAGCCCTAGCGGGACTCACACAGATACGCAGTATTTT